This T cell receptor (beta chain) stems from a study of cytomegalovirus exposure and HLA in healthy donors. PCR amplification relied on 60 Vbeta primers (plus 13 Jbeta primers). Sequenced by immunoSEQ multiplex PCR; TCRdb stores in-frame clones only, minus some. This sample's table reports 95,000 to 110,000 clones. The V gene lost 1 base and the J gene lost 9 bases, with 10 bases spanning the gap. The CDR3 loop spans 11 amino acids. Germline V gene data show CDR1 as SQVTM and CDR2 as ANQGSEA. The clonotype originates from a man aged 40-49 years in good health and CMV-seronegative. The sequenced material came from PBMCs. V and J are TRBV29-1 and TRBJ2-7, with a weak D call TRBD2 (6 bases). The CDR3 coding sequence is TGCAGCGTTGAAGTAGTGGGAGGGCAGTACTTC. This codes for CSVEVVGGQYF.